The subject of this entry is one T cell receptor (beta chain). Its antigen remains unidentified. TCR beta sequencing covered blood CD8+ and CD4+ T cells. Healthy donors matched for age and sex were used as controls. This sample was included in a study of CD8 T cells in Susac syndrome. Broader study findings: The study's TCR sequencing and HLA analysis covered a relatively small number of individuals, and the study acknowledged this.

This CDR3 has 13 residues. V was shortened by 1 base and J by 7 bases, with 11 bases between the two germline ends. Looked up from germline, CDR1 is SGHNT and CDR2 is YYREEE (reference sequence). Roughly 0.45 to 1 ug RNA was reverse transcribed with random hexamers. TCRdb redid the calling of the immunoSEQ multiplex PCR reads with MiXCR, one entry per CDR3 protein. The table records approximately 170,000 distinct CDR3 sequences, just over 90% of them present only once. Input material: CD4+ T cells from PBMCs. This receptor was taken from a human donor in good health. V is TRBV5-4 and J is TRBJ1-2; tentatively, D is TRBD1 (6 bases). The CDR3 DNA is TGTGCCAGCAGCTTGACAGGGATAGGTGGCTACACCTTC. It yields the protein CASSLTGIGGYTF.